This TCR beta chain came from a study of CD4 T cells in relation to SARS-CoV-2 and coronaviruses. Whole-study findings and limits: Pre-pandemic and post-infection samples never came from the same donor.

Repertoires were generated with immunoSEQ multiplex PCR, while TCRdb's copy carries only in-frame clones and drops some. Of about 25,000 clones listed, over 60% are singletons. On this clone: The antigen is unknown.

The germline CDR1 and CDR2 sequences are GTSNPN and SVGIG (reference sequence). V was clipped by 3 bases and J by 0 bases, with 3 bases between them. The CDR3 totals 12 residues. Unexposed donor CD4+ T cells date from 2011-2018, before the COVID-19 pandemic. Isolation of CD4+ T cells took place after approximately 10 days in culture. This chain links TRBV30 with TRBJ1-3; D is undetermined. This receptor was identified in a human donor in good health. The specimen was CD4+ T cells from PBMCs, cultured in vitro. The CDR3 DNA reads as TGTGCCTGGAGGCCCTCTGGAAACACCATATATTTT. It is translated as CAWRPSGNTIYF.